The following is a T cell receptor (beta chain) sequence with its context. What it binds is not known. This record comes from a study of cytomegalovirus exposure and HLA in healthy donors. Trimming stripped 3 bases from V and 5 bases from J, with 16 bases between. The CDR3 loop spans 15 amino acids. Germline CDR1 reads MNHNS; CDR2 reads SASEGT. Study-wide results and limits: Presence/absence analyses assumed roughly uniform sequencing depth across donors, which may not hold. It was about 180 TCR beta chains that were listed as cytomegalovirus-associated. Later analysis identified several of the most significant clusters that appeared linked to common viral pathogens.

Healthy bone marrow donors formed the donor group. The PCR had 60 Vbeta and 13 Jbeta primers. TCRdb's table, derived via immunoSEQ multiplex PCR, lists solely in-frame clones and lacks some. The sample lists 95,000 to 150,000 clones; 75% to 90% were seen once. V and J are TRBV6-1 and TRBJ1-2, with D maybe TRBD1 (6 bases). The origin of this receptor is a man aged 25 to 40 in good health and CMV-seropositive. The sample consisted of PBMCs. Here the CDR3 DNA reads TGTGCCAGCAGTGATCCCAGACAGGACTTATATGGCTACACCTTC. It codes for CASSDPRQDLYGYTF.